One T cell receptor (beta chain) is described in this entry. The target antigen is unknown. Clones were read by immunoSEQ multiplex PCR, and TCRdb kept only the in-frame ones, dropping some. The sample holds 120,000 to 150,000 clones; almost 90% are singletons and the top ten take just under 8%. A 120-subject validation cohort, separate from the roughly 680-subject first cohort, supplied the donors. This specimen comes from a study of cytomegalovirus exposure and HLA in healthy donors. The study's findings and limits: According to the study, around 160 TCR beta chains were cytomegalovirus-associated. Rare sequences made up most TCRs, while some public TCRs were found in many donors.

The ends were cut back, 3 bases at V and 8 bases at J, with 17 bases in the middle. Germline CDR1 is SGHTA and CDR2 is FQGNSA. The CDR3 is 15 amino acids. The chain links TRBV7-2 to TRBJ2-1; TRBD2 might be the D (7 bases). Material: PBMCs. This clonotype was sampled from a woman aged 18-29 years in good health and CMV-seropositive. The CDR3 DNA reads as TGTGCCAGCAGCTTGCGGGCGGGGGCCTCGTATGAGCAGTTCTTC. It codes for CASSLRAGASYEQFF.